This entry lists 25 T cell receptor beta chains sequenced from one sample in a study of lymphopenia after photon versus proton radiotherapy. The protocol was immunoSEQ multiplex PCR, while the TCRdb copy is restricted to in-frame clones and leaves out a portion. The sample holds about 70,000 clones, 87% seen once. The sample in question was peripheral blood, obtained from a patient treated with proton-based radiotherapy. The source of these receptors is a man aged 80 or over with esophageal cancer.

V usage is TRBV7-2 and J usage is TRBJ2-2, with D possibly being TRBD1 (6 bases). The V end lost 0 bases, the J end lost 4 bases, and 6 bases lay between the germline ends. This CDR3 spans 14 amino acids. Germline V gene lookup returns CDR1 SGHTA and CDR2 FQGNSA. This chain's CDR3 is CASSLAGGTGELFF. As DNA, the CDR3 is TGTGCCAGCAGCTTAGCAGGGGGCACCGGGGAGCTGTTTTTT.

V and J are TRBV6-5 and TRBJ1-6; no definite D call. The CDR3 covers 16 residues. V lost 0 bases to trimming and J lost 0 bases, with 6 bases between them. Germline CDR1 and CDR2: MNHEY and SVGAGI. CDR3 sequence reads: CASSYSGSSYNSPLHF. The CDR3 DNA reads TGTGCCAGCAGTTACTCCGGGAGCTCCTATAATTCACCCCTCCACTTT.

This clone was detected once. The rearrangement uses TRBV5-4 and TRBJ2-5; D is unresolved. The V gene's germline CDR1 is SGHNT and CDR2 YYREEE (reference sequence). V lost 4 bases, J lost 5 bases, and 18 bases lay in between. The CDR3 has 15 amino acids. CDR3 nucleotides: TGTGCCAGCAGCGGGAAGGTTGGGGATCAGGAGACCCAGTACTTC. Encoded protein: CASSGKVGDQETQYF.

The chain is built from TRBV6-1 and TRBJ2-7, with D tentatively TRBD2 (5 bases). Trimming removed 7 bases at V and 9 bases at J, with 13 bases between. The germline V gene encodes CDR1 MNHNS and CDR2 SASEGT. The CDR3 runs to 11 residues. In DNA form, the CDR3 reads TGTGCCAGCACCTCGGGGTTCGGGCAGTACTTC. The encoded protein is CASTSGFGQYF.

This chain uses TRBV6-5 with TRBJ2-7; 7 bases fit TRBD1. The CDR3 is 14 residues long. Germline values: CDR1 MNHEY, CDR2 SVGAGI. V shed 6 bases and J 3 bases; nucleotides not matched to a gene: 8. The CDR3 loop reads CASRMGQNLYEQYF. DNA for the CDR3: TGTGCCAGCAGGATGGGACAGAACCTCTACGAGCAGTACTTC.

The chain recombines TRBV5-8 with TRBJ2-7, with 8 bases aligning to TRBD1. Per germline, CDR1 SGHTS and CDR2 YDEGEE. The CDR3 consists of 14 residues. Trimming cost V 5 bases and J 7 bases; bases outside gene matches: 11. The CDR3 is CASSLGQAYGEQYF. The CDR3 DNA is TGTGCCAGCAGTCTGGGACAGGCCTATGGGGAGCAGTACTTC.

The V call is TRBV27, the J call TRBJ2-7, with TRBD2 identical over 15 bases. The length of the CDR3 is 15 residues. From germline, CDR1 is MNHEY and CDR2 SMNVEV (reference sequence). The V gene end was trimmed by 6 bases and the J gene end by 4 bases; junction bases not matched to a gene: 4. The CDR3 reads CASRLGTSGRYEQYF. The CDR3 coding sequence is TGTGCCAGCAGACTTGGGACTAGCGGGAGGTACGAGCAGTACTTC.

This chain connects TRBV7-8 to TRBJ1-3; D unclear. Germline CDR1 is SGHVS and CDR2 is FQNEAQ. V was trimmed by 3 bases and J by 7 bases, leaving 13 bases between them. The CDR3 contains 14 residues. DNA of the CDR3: TGTGCCAGCAGCTTCGGCACCGAGGCCAACACCATATATTTT. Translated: CASSFGTEANTIYF.

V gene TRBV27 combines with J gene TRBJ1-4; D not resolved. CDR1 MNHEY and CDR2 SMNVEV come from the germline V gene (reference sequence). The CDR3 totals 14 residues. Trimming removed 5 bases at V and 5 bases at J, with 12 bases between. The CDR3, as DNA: TGTGCCAGCAGTGCGATTCGATTCAATGAAAAACTGTTTTTT. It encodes CASSAIRFNEKLFF.

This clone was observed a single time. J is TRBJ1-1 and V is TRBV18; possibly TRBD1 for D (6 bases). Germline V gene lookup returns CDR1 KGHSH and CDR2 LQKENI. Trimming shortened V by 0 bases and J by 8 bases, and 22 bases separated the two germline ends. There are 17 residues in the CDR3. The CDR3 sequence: CASSPPDVRPGVSEAFF. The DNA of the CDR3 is TGTGCCAGCTCACCACCGGACGTAAGGCCAGGGGTATCGGAAGCTTTCTTT.

The CDR3 DNA follows: TGTGCCAGCAGCTCAACCTACGAGCAGTACTTC. Translated: CASSSTYEQYF. The rearrangement joins TRBV14 to TRBJ2-7; D gene uncertain. This CDR3 has 11 amino acids. The V end lost 5 bases, the J end lost 2 bases, and 4 bases lay between the germline ends. CDR1 is SGHDN and CDR2 is FVKESK in the germline V gene. Full variable domain (rest looked up from reference TRBV14 and TRBJ2-7): EAGVTQFPSHSVIEKGQTVTLRCDPISGHDNLYWYRRVMGKEIKFLLHFVKESKQDESGMPNNRFLAERTGGTYSTLKVQPAELEDSGVYFCASSSTYEQYFGPGTRLTVT.

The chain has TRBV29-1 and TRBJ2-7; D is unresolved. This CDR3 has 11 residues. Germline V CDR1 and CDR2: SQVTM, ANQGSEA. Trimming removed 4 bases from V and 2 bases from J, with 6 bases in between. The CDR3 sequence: CSVGIPYEQYF. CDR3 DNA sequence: TGCAGCGTTGGTATACCCTACGAGCAGTACTTC.

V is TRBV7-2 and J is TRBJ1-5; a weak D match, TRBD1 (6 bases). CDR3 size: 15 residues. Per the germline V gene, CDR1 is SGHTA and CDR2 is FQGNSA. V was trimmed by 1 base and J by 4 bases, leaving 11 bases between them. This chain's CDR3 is CASSLDRVGNQPQHF. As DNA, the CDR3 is TGTGCCAGCAGCTTAGACAGGGTAGGGAATCAGCCCCAGCATTTT.

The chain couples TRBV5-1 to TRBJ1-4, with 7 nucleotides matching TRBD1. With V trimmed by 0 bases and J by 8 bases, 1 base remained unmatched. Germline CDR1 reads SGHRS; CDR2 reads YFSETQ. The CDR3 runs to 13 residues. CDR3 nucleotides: TGCGCCAGCAGCTTGGAGACAGGGGAAAAACTGTTTTTT. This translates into CASSLETGEKLFF.

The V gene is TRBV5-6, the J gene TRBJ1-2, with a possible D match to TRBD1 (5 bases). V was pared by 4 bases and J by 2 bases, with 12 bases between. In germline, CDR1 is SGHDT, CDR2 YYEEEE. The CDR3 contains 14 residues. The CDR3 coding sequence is TGTGCCAGCAGCCGGGACCGAAAGAACTATGGCTACACCTTC. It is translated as CASSRDRKNYGYTF.

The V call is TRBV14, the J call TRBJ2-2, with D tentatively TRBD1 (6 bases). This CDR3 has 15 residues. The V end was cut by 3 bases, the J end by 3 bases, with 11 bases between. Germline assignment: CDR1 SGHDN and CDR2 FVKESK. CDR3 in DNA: TGTGCCAGCAGCCATGGGACAAAGGACACCGGGGAGCTGTTTTTT. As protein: CASSHGTKDTGELFF.

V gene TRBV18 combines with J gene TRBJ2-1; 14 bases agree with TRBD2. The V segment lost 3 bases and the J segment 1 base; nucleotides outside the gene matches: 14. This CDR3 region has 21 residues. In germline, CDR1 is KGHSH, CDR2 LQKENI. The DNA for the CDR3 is TGTGCCAGCTCACCCCGCGGGGAGGGGACTAGCGGGAGAGGATCCTACAATGAGCAGTTCTTC. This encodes CASSPRGEGTSGRGSYNEQFF.

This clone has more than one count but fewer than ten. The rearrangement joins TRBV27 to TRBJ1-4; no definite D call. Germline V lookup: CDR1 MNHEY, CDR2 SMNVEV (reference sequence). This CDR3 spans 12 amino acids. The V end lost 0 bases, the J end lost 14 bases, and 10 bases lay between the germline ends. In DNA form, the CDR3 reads TGTGCCAGCAGTTTATCCGGGGAGGATCTGTTTTTT. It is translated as CASSLSGEDLFF.

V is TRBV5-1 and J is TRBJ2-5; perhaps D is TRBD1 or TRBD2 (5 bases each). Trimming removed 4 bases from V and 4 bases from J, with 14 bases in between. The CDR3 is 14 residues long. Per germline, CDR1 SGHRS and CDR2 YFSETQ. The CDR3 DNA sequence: TGCGCCAGCAGCAGTGGGACCGCGGGAGAGACCCAGTACTTC. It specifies CASSSGTAGETQYF.

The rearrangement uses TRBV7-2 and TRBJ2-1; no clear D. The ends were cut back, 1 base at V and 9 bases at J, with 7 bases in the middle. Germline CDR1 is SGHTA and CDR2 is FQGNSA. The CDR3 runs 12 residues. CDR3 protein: CASSLDSSEQFF. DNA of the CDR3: TGTGCCAGCAGCTTAGACAGTAGTGAGCAGTTCTTC.

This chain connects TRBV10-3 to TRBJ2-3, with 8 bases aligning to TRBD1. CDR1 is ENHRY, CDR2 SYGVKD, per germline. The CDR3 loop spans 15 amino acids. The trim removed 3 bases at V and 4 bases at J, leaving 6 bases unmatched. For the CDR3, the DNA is TGTGCCATCAGTGACCAGGGGGCAGTTGCAGATACGCAGTATTTT. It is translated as CAISDQGAVADTQYF.

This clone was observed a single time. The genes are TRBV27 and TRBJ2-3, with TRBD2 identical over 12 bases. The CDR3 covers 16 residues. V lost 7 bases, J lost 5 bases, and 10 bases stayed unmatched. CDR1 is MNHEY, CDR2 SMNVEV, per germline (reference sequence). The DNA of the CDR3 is TGTGCCAGCACCCAACGGACTAGCGGGGTAAAAGATACGCAGTATTTT. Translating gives CASTQRTSGVKDTQYF.

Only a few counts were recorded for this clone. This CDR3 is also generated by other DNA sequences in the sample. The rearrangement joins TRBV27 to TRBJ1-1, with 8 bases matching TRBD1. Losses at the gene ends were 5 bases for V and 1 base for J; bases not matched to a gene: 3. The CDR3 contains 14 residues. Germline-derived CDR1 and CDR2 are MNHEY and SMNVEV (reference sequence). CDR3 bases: TGTGCCAGCAGTAGCGGGACAGGGAACACTGAAGCTTTCTTT. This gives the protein CASSSGTGNTEAFF.

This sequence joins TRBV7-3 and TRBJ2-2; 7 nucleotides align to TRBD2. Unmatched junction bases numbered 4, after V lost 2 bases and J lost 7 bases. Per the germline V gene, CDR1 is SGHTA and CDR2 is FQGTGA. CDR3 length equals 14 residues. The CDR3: CASSLFGEGGELFF. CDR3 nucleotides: TGTGCCAGCAGCTTATTCGGGGAGGGCGGGGAGCTGTTTTTT.

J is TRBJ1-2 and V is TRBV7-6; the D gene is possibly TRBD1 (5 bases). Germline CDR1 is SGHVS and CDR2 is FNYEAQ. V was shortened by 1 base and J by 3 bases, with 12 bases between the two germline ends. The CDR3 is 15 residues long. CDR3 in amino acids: CASSLVGGGDYGYTF. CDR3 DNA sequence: TGTGCCAGCAGCTTAGTCGGTGGGGGAGACTATGGCTACACCTTC.